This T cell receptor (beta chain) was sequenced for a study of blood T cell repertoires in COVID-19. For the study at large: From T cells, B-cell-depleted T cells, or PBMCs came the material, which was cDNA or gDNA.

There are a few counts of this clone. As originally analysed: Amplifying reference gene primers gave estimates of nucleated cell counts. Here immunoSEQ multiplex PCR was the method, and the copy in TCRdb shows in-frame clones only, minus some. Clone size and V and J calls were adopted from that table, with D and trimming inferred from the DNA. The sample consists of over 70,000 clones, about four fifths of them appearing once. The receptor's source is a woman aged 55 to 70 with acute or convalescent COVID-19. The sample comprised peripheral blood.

This CDR3 is CASSQDLGGTFPSNEKLFF. CDR3 in DNA: TGTGCCAGCAGCCAAGATCTGGGAGGGACTTTTCCTTCTAATGAAAAACTGTTTTTT. The V call is TRBV3-1 (or the pseudogene TRBV3-2), the J call TRBJ1-4; D perhaps matches TRBD1 (5 bases). Germline V gene data show CDR1 as LGHDT and CDR2 as YNNKEL (reference sequence). Trimming shortened V by 0 bases and J by 3 bases, and 20 bases separated the two germline ends. CDR3 length: 19 amino acids.